This paragraph covers one T cell receptor (beta chain) sequence. These data come from a study of blood T cell repertoires in COVID-19. Looking at the study overall: Researchers got acute and convalescent COVID-19 samples from the United States, Italy and Spain. PBMCs, B-cell-depleted T cells, or T cells were the source of the cDNA or gDNA that made up the material.

Germline V gives CDR1 MNHEY, CDR2 SVGAGI. The CDR3 is 14 residues long. With 6 bases clipped from V and 2 bases from J, the junction kept 4 bases outside the gene matches. Enrolled during active infection, Seattle patients were then followed longitudinally. Original analysis: For nucleated cells, counts were estimated from reference gene primer amplification. The table came from immunoSEQ multiplex PCR; TCRdb's copy has only in-frame clones and leaves some out. The V and J calls and clone size were taken over from that table, and D and trimming were inferred from the DNA. The table has 200,000 or so clones, 92% seen once.

The rearrangement uses TRBV6-5 and TRBJ1-2; 9 bases line up with TRBD1. The TCR sequence derives from a man in his 60s with COVID-19, enrolled during active disease. The sequencing sample was made of peripheral blood. Here the CDR3 reads CASSQDRGNYGYTF. The CDR3 DNA reads as TGTGCCAGCAGCCAGGACAGGGGAAACTATGGCTACACCTTC.